Reported below is one T cell receptor (beta chain). Its specific antigen is unknown. Per-base quality was not reported, and no clone a single base away is much larger than it. Conventional CD4 T cells were sorted as cells that were CD4+CD127+. Control samples came from healthy donors unrelated to the patients. Tconv and Treg cells for TCRbeta sequencing were sorted on a FACSAria flow cytometer. Sorted cells were collected into 5-ml round-bottom polystyrene tubes, and dry cell pellets were frozen at -80°C before sequencing. Based on the germline V gene, the CDR1 and CDR2 sequences are SGDLS and YYNGEE. The junction shows trimming of 4 bases on V and 5 bases on J, plus 23 bases between the germline ends. From cysteine to phenylalanine, the CDR3 is 17 amino acids long. Solely the CDR3 DNA is kept, with 51 bases framed from the first base. The immunoSEQ platform was used for TCRbeta chain sequencing. Under the source paper's analysis protocol: Pooled conventional T cell repertoires yielded some 99,000 distinct in-frame TCRbeta sequences from patients and fewer than 150,000 from healthy donors. Treg TCRbeta sequences shared by two or more individuals were defined as public, and these public Treg TCRbeta sequences were subsequently searched for in Tconv repertoires. Differences between groups were assessed by Mann-Whitney U tests with Bonferroni-Dunn correction in GraphPad Prism 7.03. TCRdb limited this immuneACCESS table to in-frame rearrangements with V and J called. A share of clones is missing; checked studies link under half to unresolved V genes, and the rest is unexplained. The D gene and trimming were derived from the DNA, and the V and J assignments and clone size from that table. Here the sample has roughly 25,000 clones; 90% to 98% occur a single time. Of the sample, 0.2% to 0.25% is held by the ten largest clones.

The data were taken from a study of B cell selection in AIRE deficiency (dated 2019 in TCRdb). Regarding the complete study: Researchers compared TCRbeta repertoires of sorted blood CD4+ conventional T cells and regulatory T cells in AIRE-deficient patients with those in healthy controls. The TCR-sequenced cohort comprised roughly 5 AIRE-deficient APECED patients and roughly 5 healthy control donors. Study-wide findings and limitations: About 33% of Treg TCRbeta sequences shared among healthy donors appeared in patient Tconv cells, suggesting diversion of Treg-biased clones into the Tconv compartment. Among some 3,900 shared Treg TCRbeta sequences, about 30% were shared exclusively by healthy donors and under 10% exclusively by patients, which suggests that Treg selection is less efficient in the absence of AIRE. Shorter CDR3s were found in shared Treg sequences, reflecting a bias toward rearrangements containing few non-templated nucleotide insertions. Tconv and Treg cells from AIRE-deficient patients showed TCRBV gene usage, CDR3 length and TCR diversity similar to those of healthy donors. Only TCRbeta chains were sequenced; roughly two fifths of shared healthy-donor Treg sequences also occurred in healthy Tconv, possibly because of differing TCRalpha chains.

The chain joins TRBV9 to TRBJ2-3; the D gene is perhaps TRBD1, on 5 matching bases. The receptor was derived from a human donor in good health. Material: CD4+CD127+ conventional T cells sorted from PBMCs. The CDR3 protein is CASSTRLDSDSQDTQYF. The nucleotides are TGTGCCAGCAGCACCCGACTCGACAGTGACTCCCAAGATACGCAGTATTTT.